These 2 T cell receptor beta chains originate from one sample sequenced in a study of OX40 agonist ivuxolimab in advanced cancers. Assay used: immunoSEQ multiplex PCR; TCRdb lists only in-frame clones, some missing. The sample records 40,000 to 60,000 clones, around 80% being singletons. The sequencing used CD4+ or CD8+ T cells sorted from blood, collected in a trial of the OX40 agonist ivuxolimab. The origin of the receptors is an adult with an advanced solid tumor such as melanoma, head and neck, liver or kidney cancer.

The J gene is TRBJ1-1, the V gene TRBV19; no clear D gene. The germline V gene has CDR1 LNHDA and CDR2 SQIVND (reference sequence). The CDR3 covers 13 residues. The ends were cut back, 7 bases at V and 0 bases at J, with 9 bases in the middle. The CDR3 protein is CASTLTVNTEAFF. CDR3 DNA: TGTGCCAGTACCCTGACGGTGAACACTGAAGCTTTCTTT. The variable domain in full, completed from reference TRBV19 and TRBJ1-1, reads DGGITQSPKYLFRKEGQNVTLSCEQNLNHDAMYWYRQDPGQGLRLIYYSQIVNDFQKGDIAEGYSVSREKKESFPLTVTSAQKNPTAFYLCASTLTVNTEAFFGQGTRLTVV.

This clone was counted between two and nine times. The CDR3 sequence: CASSTPGRGQETQYF. CDR3 nucleotide sequence: TGTGCCAGTAGTACACCGGGTAGGGGACAAGAGACCCAGTACTTC. The genes are TRBV19 and TRBJ2-5, with D possibly TRBD1 on 5 matching bases. Germline CDR1 is LNHDA and CDR2 is SQIVND (reference sequence). This CDR3 region has 15 residues. V was cut by 4 bases and J by 2 bases, with 14 bases left in between.